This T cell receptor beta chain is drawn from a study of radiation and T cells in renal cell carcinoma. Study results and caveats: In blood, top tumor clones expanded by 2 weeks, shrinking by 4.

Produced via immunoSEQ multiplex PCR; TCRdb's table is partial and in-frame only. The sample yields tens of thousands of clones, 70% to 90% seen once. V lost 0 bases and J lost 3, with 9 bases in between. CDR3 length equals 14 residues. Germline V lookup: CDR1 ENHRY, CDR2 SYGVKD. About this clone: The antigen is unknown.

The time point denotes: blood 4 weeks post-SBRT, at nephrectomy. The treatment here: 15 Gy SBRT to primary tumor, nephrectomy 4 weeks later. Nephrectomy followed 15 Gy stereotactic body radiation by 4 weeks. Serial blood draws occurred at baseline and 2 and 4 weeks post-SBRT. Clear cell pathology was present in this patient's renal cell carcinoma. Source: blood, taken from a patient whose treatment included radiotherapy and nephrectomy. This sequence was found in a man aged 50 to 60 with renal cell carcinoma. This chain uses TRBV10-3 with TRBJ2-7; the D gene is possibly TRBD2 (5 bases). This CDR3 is CAISESRRGYEQYF. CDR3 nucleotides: TGTGCCATCAGTGAGTCGAGACGGGGCTACGAGCAGTACTTC.